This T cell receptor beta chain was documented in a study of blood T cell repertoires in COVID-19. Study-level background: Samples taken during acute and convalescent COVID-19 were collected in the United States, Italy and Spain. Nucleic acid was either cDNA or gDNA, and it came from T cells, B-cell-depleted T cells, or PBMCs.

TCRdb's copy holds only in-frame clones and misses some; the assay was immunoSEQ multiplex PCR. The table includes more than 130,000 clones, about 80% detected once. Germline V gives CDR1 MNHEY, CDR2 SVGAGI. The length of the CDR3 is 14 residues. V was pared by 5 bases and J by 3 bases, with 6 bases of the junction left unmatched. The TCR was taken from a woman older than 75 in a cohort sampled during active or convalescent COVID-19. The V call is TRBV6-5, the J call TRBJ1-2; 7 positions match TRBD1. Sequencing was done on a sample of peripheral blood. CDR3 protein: CASSTTGPDYGYTF. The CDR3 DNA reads TGTGCCAGCAGTACGACAGGGCCGGACTATGGCTACACCTTC.